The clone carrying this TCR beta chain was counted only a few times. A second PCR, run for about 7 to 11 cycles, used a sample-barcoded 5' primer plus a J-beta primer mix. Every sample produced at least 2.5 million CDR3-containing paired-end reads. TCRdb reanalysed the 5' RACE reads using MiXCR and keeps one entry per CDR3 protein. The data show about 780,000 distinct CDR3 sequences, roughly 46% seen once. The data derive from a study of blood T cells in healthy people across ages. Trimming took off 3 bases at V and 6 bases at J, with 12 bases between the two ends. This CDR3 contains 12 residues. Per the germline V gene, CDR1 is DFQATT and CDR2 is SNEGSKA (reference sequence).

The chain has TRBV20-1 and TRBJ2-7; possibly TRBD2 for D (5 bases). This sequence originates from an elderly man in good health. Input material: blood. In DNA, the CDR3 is TGCAGTGCTAGGGGAGTCGGAATCGAGCAGTACTTC. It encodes CSARGVGIEQYF.